The 3 T cell receptor beta chains given below trace back to one sample, sequenced in a study of blood T cell repertoires in COVID-19 (dated by TCRdb to 2018 to 2021). Library preparation employed the immunoSEQ multiplex PCR assay. This is the immuneACCESS table as TCRdb keeps it, with only in-frame sequences that have V and J called. A part of the clones is gone; compared with another copy, unresolved V genes explain less than half, and the rest is unexplained. Across this sample there are 350,000 to 450,000 clones, with roughly 90% seen only once. Approximately 1.2% of the sample is taken by the ten largest. The sequencing sample was made of peripheral blood. These TCRs come from a man in his forties with acute or convalescent COVID-19.

This rearrangement joins TRBV5-1 to TRBJ2-7; 15 positions agree with TRBD2. The CDR3 is 18 residues long. V lost 0 bases and J lost 6; bases outside the gene matches: 10. Germline V gene data show CDR1 as SGHRS and CDR2 as YFSETQ. The CDR3 bases are TGCGCCAGCAGCTTGGAGGGACTAGCGGGAGGAATTTCCGGCGAGCAGTACTTC. It encodes CASSLEGLAGGISGEQYF.

CDR3 DNA sequence: TGTGCCAGCAGCTTAGAAGCTAGCGGGGGGGCCGTTGCAGATACGCAGTATTTT. It is translated as CASSLEASGGAVADTQYF. The V call is TRBV7-2, the J call TRBJ2-3; TRBD2 aligns across 12 bases. V shed 1 base and J 4 bases; nucleotides not matched to a gene: 9. Germline V CDR1 and CDR2: SGHTA, FQGNSA. The CDR3 has 18 amino acids. Based on the CDR3 plus reference TRBV7-2 and TRBJ2-3, the full variable domain is GAGVSQSPSNKVTEKGKDVELRCDPISGHTALYWYRQSLGQGLEFLIYFQGNSAPDKSGLPSDRFSAERTGGSVSTLTIQRTQQEDSAVYLCASSLEASGGAVADTQYFGPGTRLTVL.

V and J are TRBV3-1 (or the pseudogene TRBV3-2) and TRBJ2-7; perhaps TRBD2 as D (5 bases). CDR1 is LGHDT, CDR2 YNNKEL, per germline (reference sequence). V was cut by 4 bases and J by 1 base, with 14 bases left in between. The CDR3 is 15 amino acids. CDR3 DNA: TGTGCCAGCAGCCGAGGGAACCTTAGGTCCTACGAGCAGTACTTC. It is translated as CASSRGNLRSYEQYF.